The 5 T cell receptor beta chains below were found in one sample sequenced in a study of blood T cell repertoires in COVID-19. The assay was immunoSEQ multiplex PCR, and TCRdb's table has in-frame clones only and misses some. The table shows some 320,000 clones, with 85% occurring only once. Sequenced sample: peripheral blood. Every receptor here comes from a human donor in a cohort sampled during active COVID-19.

CDR3 loop: CASSLDGRSYYGYTF. In DNA, the CDR3 is TGTGCCAGCAGCCTAGACGGTCGATCTTACTATGGCTACACCTTC. The J gene is TRBJ1-2, the V gene TRBV9; D is unresolved. Trimming left V 4 bases short and J 3 bases short, with 16 bases between. Germline CDR1 reads SGDLS; CDR2 reads YYNGEE. The CDR3 runs 15 residues.

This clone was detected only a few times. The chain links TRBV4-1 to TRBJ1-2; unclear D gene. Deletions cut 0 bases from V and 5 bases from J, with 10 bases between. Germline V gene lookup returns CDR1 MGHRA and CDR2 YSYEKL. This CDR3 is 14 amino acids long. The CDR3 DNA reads TGCGCCAGCAGCCAAGATGAGGGTGGGTATGGCTACACCTTC. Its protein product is CASSQDEGGYGYTF.

The CDR3 protein is CAWSRGTNTGELFF. Written as DNA, the CDR3 is TGTGCCTGGAGTAGGGGGACGAACACCGGGGAGCTGTTTTTT. V is TRBV30 and J is TRBJ2-2, with D possibly being TRBD1 (6 bases). Germline V lookup: CDR1 GTSNPN, CDR2 SVGIG (reference sequence). V was clipped by 2 bases and J by 0 bases, with 7 bases between them. The length of the CDR3 is 14 residues.

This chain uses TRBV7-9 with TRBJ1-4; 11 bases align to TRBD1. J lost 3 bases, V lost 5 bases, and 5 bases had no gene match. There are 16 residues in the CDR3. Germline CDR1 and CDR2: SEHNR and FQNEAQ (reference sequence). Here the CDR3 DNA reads TGTGCCAGCAGCAAGGACAGGGGGCTTTCTAATGAAAAACTGTTTTTT. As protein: CASSKDRGLSNEKLFF.

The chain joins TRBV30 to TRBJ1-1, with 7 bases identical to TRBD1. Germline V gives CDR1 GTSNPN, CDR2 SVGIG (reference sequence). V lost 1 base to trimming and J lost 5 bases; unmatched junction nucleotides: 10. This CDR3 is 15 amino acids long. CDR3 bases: TGTGCCTGGAGTGGATTAGGGGGCATCCGGACTGAAGCTTTCTTT. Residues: CAWSGLGGIRTEAFF.